This paragraph reports one TCR beta chain. Its antigen remains unidentified. Base-call qualities are not available, and no considerably larger clone is one nucleotide away. These data originate in a study of post-analysis software for immune sequencing data (dated by TCRdb to between 2014 and 2016). Turning to the overall study: Relapsing-remitting, secondary progressive and progressive-relapsing multiple sclerosis were recorded as disease courses, and subtype annotation was lacking for some patients. The patient repertoires were set against ten to eleven previously published healthy control repertoires from donors whose ages ranged from 6 to 25 years. A subset of samples was prepared in parallel using single-end sample barcoding, then pooled and co-amplified after Illumina adapter ligation.

To demonstrate the VDJtools post-analysis software, the study profiled TCR beta repertoires from the peripheral blood of some 13 young patients with multiple sclerosis. The multiple sclerosis patients were children and adolescents ranging in age from about 6 to 16 years. The paper as a whole reports these results and caveats: Direct clustering with F measure revealed strong co-clustering of samples prepared in the same batch, which led to a batch-effect correction. The multiple sclerosis patient group was slightly younger than the control group. A handful of TRBV segments, including TRBV5-6, TRBV5-1 and TRBV20-1, were significantly more frequent in patients than controls. Multiple sclerosis patients had significantly lower normalized Chao1 diversity than controls, a result that suggests substantial peripheral T-cell clonal expansion.

Trimming accounts for 5 bases at V and 0 bases at J, while the number of junction bases matched to no gene is 13. The CDR3 holds 16 amino acids from the cysteine to the phenylalanine. The sequence is cut down to CDR3 DNA, 48 bases in frame from base 1. CDR1 and CDR2 are read off the germline V gene as SQVTM and ANQGSEA. The library was prepared using PCR. This sample was sequenced with an Illumina HiSeq 2500. To reduce PCR and sequencing biases, unique molecular identifiers were incorporated into the TCR beta cDNA libraries. Every 1 to 10 million input T cells yielded 500,000 or so cDNA molecules, meaning each molecule approximated one T cell. The patient libraries were prepared and sequenced with the same protocol used for the earlier healthy control dataset. Samples belonging to the same batch were prepared together, multiplexed and sequenced on a shared HiSeq lane. Regarding the original processing steps: MIGEC handled the raw barcoded reads, throwing out single-read molecular identifier groups before consensus assembly and CDR3 extraction. Clonotype tables were post-analysed with VDJtools, and diversity was normalized by down-sampling all datasets to the smallest sample size. To correct batch-related cross-sample contamination, repertoire overlap clustering matched CDR3 amino acid sequences but not nucleotide sequences. TCRdb reanalyzed the raw reads on its own, using fastp at Q25 for trimming and MiXCR for clone calling, and kept in-frame beta chains. Entries that share a CDR3 protein sequence are merged under the most common genes and DNA. It is TCRdb's table, rather than the study itself, that gives the V and J calls and clone size. The sample table records about 770,000 distinct CDR3 sequences; about 43% of these occur just once. Approximately 4.4% of the sample is held by the ten biggest clonotypes.

What was sequenced was blood. This clonotype was sampled from a girl aged 10-17 years with multiple sclerosis. The V and J genes are TRBV29-1 and TRBJ2-7, with TRBD1 matching 7 junction bases. The CDR3 in this case is CSVPPTRQGHSYEQYF. The DNA reads as follows: TGCAGCGTTCCTCCTACCCGACAGGGCCACTCCTACGAGCAGTACTTC.